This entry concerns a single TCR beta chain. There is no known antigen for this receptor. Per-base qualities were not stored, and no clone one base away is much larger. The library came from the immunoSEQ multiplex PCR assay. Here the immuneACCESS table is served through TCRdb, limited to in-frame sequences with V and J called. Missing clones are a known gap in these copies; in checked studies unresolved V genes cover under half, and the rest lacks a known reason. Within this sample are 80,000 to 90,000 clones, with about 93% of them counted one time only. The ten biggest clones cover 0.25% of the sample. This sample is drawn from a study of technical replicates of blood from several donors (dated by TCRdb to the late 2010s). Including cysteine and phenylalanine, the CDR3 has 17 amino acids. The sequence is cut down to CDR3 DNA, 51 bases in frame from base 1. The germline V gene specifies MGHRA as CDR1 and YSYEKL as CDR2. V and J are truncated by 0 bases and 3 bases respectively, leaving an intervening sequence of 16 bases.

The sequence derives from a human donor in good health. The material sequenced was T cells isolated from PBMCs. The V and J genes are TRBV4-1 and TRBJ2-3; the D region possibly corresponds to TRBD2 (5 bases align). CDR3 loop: CASSQDRPKGGTDTQYF. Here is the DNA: TGCGCCAGCAGCCAAGATAGGCCAAAGGGCGGGACAGATACGCAGTATTTT.